The clone carrying this T cell receptor (beta chain) was counted between two and nine times. Antigen specificity is unknown. Researchers amplified the TCR beta CDR3 regions from RNA transcripts. HTBI primers were the set used in a first-round RT-PCR of the TCR CDR3. A single record per CDR3 protein comes from TCRdb applying MiXCR to the multiplex PCR reads. The sample yields about 400,000 distinct CDR3 sequences, around 15% seen once. The entry originates in a study of T cells in Graves' hyperthyroidism and ophthalmopathy. V was pared by 6 bases and J by 9 bases, with 9 bases between. Germline CDR1 reads MDHEN; CDR2 reads SYDVKM. The CDR3 extends over 11 amino acids. Study observations and caveats: Ophthalmopathy was identified by the model a median about 6 months ahead of onset. The majority of expanded thyroid clonotypes above 0.001 also appeared in blood.

Sequencing input: blood. This receptor was taken from a man aged 45-65 years with Graves' ophthalmopathy. V gene TRBV28 combines with J gene TRBJ2-4, with D unclear. The CDR3 bases are TGTGCCAGCAGGTCTTCCGGCATTCAGTACTTC. It encodes CASRSSGIQYF.